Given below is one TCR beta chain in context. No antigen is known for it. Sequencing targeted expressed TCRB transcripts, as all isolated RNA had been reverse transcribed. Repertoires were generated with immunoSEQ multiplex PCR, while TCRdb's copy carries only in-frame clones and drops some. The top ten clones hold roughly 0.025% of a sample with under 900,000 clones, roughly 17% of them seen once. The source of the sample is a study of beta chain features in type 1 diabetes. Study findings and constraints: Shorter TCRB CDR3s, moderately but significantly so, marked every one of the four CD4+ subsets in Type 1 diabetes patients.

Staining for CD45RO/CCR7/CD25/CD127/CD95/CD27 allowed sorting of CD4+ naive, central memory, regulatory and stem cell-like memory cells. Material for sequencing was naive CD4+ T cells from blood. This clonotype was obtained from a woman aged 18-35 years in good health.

CDR3 protein: CASSVKAWGGDEQFF. CDR3 coding DNA: TGTGCCAGCAGTGTGAAGGCATGGGGAGGGGATGAGCAGTTCTTC. The gene calls are TRBV6-1 and TRBJ2-1; TRBD2 aligns across 7 bases. Germline assignment: CDR1 MNHNS and CDR2 SASEGT. The CDR3 extends over 15 amino acids. Trimming at V came to 4 bases and at J to 8 bases, leaving 11 bases not matched to a gene.